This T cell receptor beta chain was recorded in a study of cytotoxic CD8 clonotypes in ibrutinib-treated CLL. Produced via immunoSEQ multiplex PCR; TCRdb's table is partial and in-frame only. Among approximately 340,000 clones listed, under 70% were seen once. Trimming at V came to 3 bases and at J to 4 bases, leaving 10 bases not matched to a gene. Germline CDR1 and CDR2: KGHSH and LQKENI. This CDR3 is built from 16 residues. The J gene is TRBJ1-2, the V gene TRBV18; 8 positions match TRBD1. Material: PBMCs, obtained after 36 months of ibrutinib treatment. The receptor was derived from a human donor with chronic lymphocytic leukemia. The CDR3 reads CASSPNTGGGGYGYTF. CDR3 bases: TGTGCCAGCTCACCTAATACAGGGGGTGGAGGCTATGGCTACACCTTC.